Listed below are T cell receptor beta chains from one sample, sequenced in a study of vaccination and CD4 T cells after COVID-19. The antigens for these receptors are not known. TCRdb re-called the PCR reads through MiXCR, storing one row per CDR3 protein. Of tens of thousands of distinct CDR3 sequences in the sample, less than 45% are singletons; the top ten hold roughly 4.9%. The sequencing used CD4+ T cells from blood, cultured in vitro, collected about 7 months after SARS-CoV-2 vaccination. These receptors all come from a human donor who had recovered from COVID-19. Both conserved end residues are part of each CDR3. D genes are given only for firm matches. Rows may omit the clone size; those that give it use once, few, many or a size class.

V gene,D gene,clone size,J gene,CDR3 protein,CDR3 DNA
TRBV7-3,-,-,TRBJ2-2,CASSLVSGITGELFF,TGTGCCAGCAGCTTAGTCTCCGGGATAACCGGGGAGCTGTTTTTT
TRBV7-8,-,-,TRBJ2-5,CASSWETQYF,TGTGCCAGCAGCTGGGAGACCCAGTACTTC
TRBV25-1,-,-,TRBJ2-3,CASRGRADTQYF,TGTGCCAGCAGGGGTAGGGCAGATACGCAGTATTTT
TRBV6-1,TRBD2,-,TRBJ2-7,CASSPVGGRAEQYF,TGTGCCAGCAGTCCCGTGGGAGGGAGAGCCGAGCAGTACTTC
TRBV7-9,-,-,TRBJ2-2,CASSLGRNTGELFF,TGTGCCAGCAGCTTAGGACGGAACACCGGGGAGCTGTTTTTT
TRBV20-1,TRBD2,medium-sized,TRBJ2-1,CSAPGLGYNEQFF,TGCAGTGCCCCCGGACTAGGGTACAATGAGCAGTTCTTC
TRBV28,-,few,TRBJ1-5,CASFGGHTAQPQHF,TGTGCCTCCTTTGGGGGCCACACTGCTCAGCCCCAGCATTTT
TRBV28,-,-,TRBJ2-7,CASSSPRDFNEQYF,TGTGCCAGCAGTTCCCCCCGGGACTTCAACGAGCAGTACTTC
TRBV6-1,-,few,TRBJ2-3,CASSDGLRTDTQYF,TGTGCCAGCAGTGATGGCCTTCGCACAGATACGCAGTATTTT
TRBV7-3,-,-,TRBJ1-2,CASSLDGTNYGYTF,TGTGCCAGCAGCTTAGACGGGACAAACTATGGCTACACCTTC
TRBV27,-,few,TRBJ1-2,CASSLWGAQTYGYTF,TGTGCCAGCAGTTTATGGGGGGCCCAGACTTATGGCTACACCTTC
TRBV27,TRBD1,few,TRBJ2-3,CASSKRTGGVGTDTQYF,TGTGCCAGCAGCAAGAGGACAGGGGGAGTCGGTACAGATACGCAGTATTTT
TRBV7-8,-,-,TRBJ2-3,CASSPRDLGDTQYF,TGTGCCAGCAGCCCCCGGGACTTGGGGGATACGCAGTATTTT
TRBV6-5,TRBD1,-,TRBJ2-3,CASSEETGTGSDTQYF,TGTGCCAGCAGTGAAGAAACAGGGACAGGGTCAGATACGCAGTATTTT
TRBV7-2,-,few,TRBJ2-6,CASSLGPGAGANVLTF,TGTGCCAGCAGCTTAGGTCCGGGGGCTGGGGCCAACGTCCTGACTTTC
TRBV25-1,-,few,TRBJ1-2,CASSETTTALYGYTF,TGTGCCAGCAGTGAAACCACGACAGCACTCTATGGCTACACCTTC
TRBV7-9,-,-,TRBJ2-1,CASSVTSISLALSSYNEQFF,TGTGCCAGCAGCGTTACTTCCATCTCACTAGCATTGAGCTCCTACAATGAGCAGTTCTTC
TRBV20-1,-,-,TRBJ1-1,CSAENGRLNTEAFF,TGCAGTGCTGAGAATGGACGCTTGAACACTGAAGCTTTCTTT
TRBV7-8,TRBD2,few,TRBJ2-1,CASSLGLAGTSSYNEQFF,TGTGCCAGCAGCCTTGGACTAGCGGGAACGAGCTCCTACAATGAGCAGTTCTTC
TRBV20-1,-,-,TRBJ1-3,CSARTGDFGNTIYF,TGCAGTGCTAGGACAGGAGACTTTGGAAACACCATATATTTT
TRBV19,TRBD2,-,TRBJ2-3,CASSIQGTSAADTQYF,TGTGCCAGTAGTATTCAGGGGACTAGTGCTGCAGATACGCAGTATTTT
TRBV28,-,-,TRBJ2-5,CASSLRTVSQETQYF,TGTGCCAGCAGTTTAAGGACAGTTTCACAAGAGACCCAGTACTTC
TRBV20-1,-,-,TRBJ2-1,CSARSWAGNNNEQFF,TGCAGTGCTAGATCCTGGGCAGGGAATAACAATGAGCAGTTCTTC
TRBV28,-,-,TRBJ2-7,CASIKGSAYEQYF,TGTGCCAGCATCAAGGGCTCAGCCTACGAGCAGTACTTC
TRBV20-1,-,few,TRBJ2-3,CSAQPPGTDTQYF,TGCAGTGCCCAGCCCCCGGGCACAGATACGCAGTATTTT
TRBV20-1,-,-,TRBJ2-3,CSALSPTGPTDTQYF,TGCAGTGCCCTTAGCCCCACGGGCCCGACAGATACGCAGTATTTT
TRBV20-1,-,few,TRBJ1-2,CSASPVQANYGYTF,TGCAGTGCCTCCCCGGTCCAAGCTAACTATGGCTACACCTTC
TRBV7-2,-,few,TRBJ1-2,CASSLAGANYGYTF,TGTGCCAGCAGCTTAGCGGGAGCCAACTATGGCTACACCTTC
TRBV7-2,-,few,TRBJ2-5,CASSFSNQETQYF,TGTGCCAGCAGCTTTTCAAACCAAGAGACCCAGTACTTC
TRBV18,TRBD2,-,TRBJ2-7,CASSQTSGSVDQQYF,TGTGCCAGCTCACAGACTAGCGGGAGTGTTGATCAGCAGTACTTC
TRBV10-3,-,-,TRBJ2-7,CAISESPIRVTYEQYF,TGTGCCATCAGTGAGTCCCCAATTCGGGTCACCTACGAGCAGTACTTC
TRBV20-1,-,-,TRBJ1-2,CSAAGPAGYTF,TGCAGTGCTGCCGGGCCAGCGGGCTACACCTTC
TRBV20-1,TRBD1,-,TRBJ1-2,CSAIPRGLLYTF,TGCAGTGCTATCCCCAGGGGGTTACTTTACACCTTC
TRBV29-1,-,once,TRBJ2-1,CSVEPQGAYNEQFF,TGCAGCGTTGAACCACAGGGAGCCTACAATGAGCAGTTCTTC
TRBV5-1,-,-,TRBJ1-1,CASSQTTGDTEAFF,TGCGCCAGCAGCCAAACGACAGGAGACACTGAAGCTTTCTTT
TRBV6-2/TRBV6-3,TRBD1,-,TRBJ1-5,CASRGTGGDQPQHF,TGTGCCAGCAGGGGGACAGGGGGTGATCAGCCCCAGCATTTT
TRBV7-8,-,-,TRBJ2-1,CASSLLIPSPSYNEQFF,TGTGCCAGCAGCCTCCTTATCCCTTCGCCCTCCTACAATGAGCAGTTCTTC
TRBV4-2,TRBD1,few,TRBJ1-2,CASRQQGAYGYTF,TGTGCCAGCAGACAACAGGGGGCCTATGGCTACACCTTC
TRBV28,-,few,TRBJ2-7,CASTRPGLGSYEQYF,TGTGCCAGCACCAGACCCGGACTGGGCTCCTACGAGCAGTACTTC
TRBV28,-,-,TRBJ1-2,CASSFGLSGYTF,TGTGCCAGCAGTTTCGGTCTTAGTGGCTACACCTTC
TRBV7-3,-,few,TRBJ2-5,CASSDRAGEAQYF,TGTGCCAGCAGCGACCGGGCCGGGGAAGCCCAGTACTTC
TRBV27,TRBD1,-,TRBJ1-5,CASSRTGESNQPQHF,TGTGCCAGCAGTCGGACAGGGGAGAGCAATCAGCCCCAGCATTTT
TRBV4-1,TRBD2,-,TRBJ2-5,CASSQVGLAGQETQYF,TGCGCCAGCAGCCAAGTAGGGCTAGCGGGCCAAGAGACCCAGTACTTC
TRBV10-3,-,-,TRBJ1-1,CATNEQGTSFF,TGTGCCACCAACGAACAGGGTACATCTTTCTTT
TRBV9,TRBD1,-,TRBJ2-7,CASSVGDRGSYEQYF,TGTGCCAGCAGCGTAGGCGACAGGGGGTCCTACGAGCAGTACTTC
TRBV28,TRBD1,-,TRBJ1-5,CASTGDRGRVQPQHF,TGTGCCAGCACTGGGGACAGGGGGCGAGTTCAGCCCCAGCATTTT
TRBV20-1,TRBD2,medium-sized,TRBJ2-1,CSARLGRTGYNEQFF,TGCAGTGCTAGACTCGGGAGGACGGGATACAATGAGCAGTTCTTC
TRBV27,TRBD1,-,TRBJ2-7,CASSPDRDEQYF,TGTGCCAGCAGCCCGGACAGGGACGAGCAGTACTTC
TRBV7-2,-,few,TRBJ2-3,CASSPRGGRSDTQYF,TGTGCCAGCAGCCCTAGAGGTGGCCGATCAGATACGCAGTATTTT
TRBV4-1,TRBD2,-,TRBJ2-1,CASSQTPGTTGVDEQFF,TGCGCCAGCAGCCAGACCCCCGGGACTACGGGGGTCGATGAGCAGTTCTTC
TRBV6-1,-,-,TRBJ1-2,CASSGRASGDYGYTF,TGTGCCAGCAGTGGAAGGGCGTCTGGGGACTATGGCTACACCTTC
TRBV27,TRBD2,-,TRBJ2-5,CASSPSAGGQETQYF,TGTGCCAGCAGTCCCAGTGCGGGAGGGCAAGAGACCCAGTACTTC